The rows below give T cell receptor beta chains drawn from one sample of a study of cytomegalovirus exposure and HLA in healthy donors. Profiled with immunoSEQ multiplex PCR; TCRdb holds only in-frame clones, not every one. The data contain 250,000 to 350,000 clones, roughly 85% of them singletons. Sequencing was carried out using PBMCs. The receptors shown here come from a man in his forties in good health and CMV-seropositive. The CDR3 runs from the conserved cysteine through the conserved F or W. A D gene is named only where the DNA matches it firmly. Rows may omit the clone size; those that give it use once, few, many or a size class.

TRBV28	12	TRBJ2-7	NA	NA	TGTGCCAGCAGTTTATGGGCTTTAGAGCAGTACTTC	CASSLWALEQYF
TRBV2	15	TRBJ2-5	NA	TRBD1	TGTGCCAGCACCGCTAGGGACAGACCCCAAGAGACCCAGTACTTC	CASTARDRPQETQYF
TRBV28	17	TRBJ2-3	NA	TRBD2	TGTGCCAGCAGTTCCCCGACTAGCGGGATAAGCACAGATACGCAGTATTTT	CASSSPTSGISTDTQYF
TRBV29-1	14	TRBJ2-7	NA	TRBD2	TGCAGCGTTTACATGACTAGCGGACGCTACGAGCAGTACTTC	CSVYMTSGRYEQYF
TRBV7-9	12	TRBJ1-2	once	NA	TGTGCCAGCAGCCCGGGGGACTATGGCTACACCTTC	CASSPGDYGYTF
TRBV6-6	15	TRBJ2-5	once	NA	TGTGCCAGCAGTTACGCGGGTGAGGTCGGAGAGACCCAGTACTTC	CASSYAGEVGETQYF
TRBV19	16	TRBJ2-2	once	NA	TGTGCCAGTAGTATCAGGGTGGGTCCGAACACCGGGGAGCTGTTTTTT	CASSIRVGPNTGELFF
TRBV14	16	TRBJ2-7	NA	TRBD1	TGTGCCAGCAGCCCACAGGGACAGGGAGGCACCTACGAGCAGTACTTC	CASSPQGQGGTYEQYF
TRBV29-1	13	TRBJ2-5	once	TRBD2	TGCAGCGTTCCTCTAGCGGGACTGGAGACCCAGTACTTC	CSVPLAGLETQYF
TRBV18	15	TRBJ2-5	NA	TRBD1	TGTGCCAGCTCACCAACCGACAGGGAAACAGAGACCCAGTACTTC	CASSPTDRETETQYF
TRBV27	12	TRBJ2-3	NA	NA	TGTGCCAGCAGTTCCCGGGGGGATACGCAGTATTTT	CASSSRGDTQYF
TRBV15	15	TRBJ2-1	NA	TRBD1	TGTGCCACCAGCAGAGATCGGGACAGGCAAAATGAGCAGTTCTTC	CATSRDRDRQNEQFF
TRBV18	18	TRBJ1-1	NA	NA	TGTGCCAGCTCACCACAGGGTATGGGTCAGGGACAAAACACTGAAGCTTTCTTT	CASSPQGMGQGQNTEAFF
TRBV27	15	TRBJ2-2	NA	TRBD2	TGTGCCAGCAGTTTATGGGGGGGAAACACCGGGGAGCTGTTTTTT	CASSLWGGNTGELFF
TRBV5-1	11	TRBJ1-1	NA	NA	TGCGCCAGCAGACAGAATACCGAAGCTTTCTTT	CASRQNTEAFF
TRBV15	13	TRBJ2-7	NA	NA	TGTGCCACCAGTCGGCGGGGAGCCTACGAGCAGTACTTC	CATSRRGAYEQYF
TRBV10-3	15	TRBJ1-2	NA	NA	TGTGCCATCAGTGACGAACGAATTCGAGGGAGGGGCTACACCTTC	CAISDERIRGRGYTF